The TCR beta chain under discussion was sequenced for a study of blood T cell repertoires in COVID-19. Study at large: Specimens from acute and convalescent COVID-19 originated in the United States, Italy and Spain. PBMCs, B-cell-depleted T cells, or T cells were the source of the cDNA or gDNA that made up the material.

Membership in each cohort depended on participant-reported clinical history. In the original analysis: Scientists estimated how many nucleated cells there were by amplifying reference gene primers. Clones were read by immunoSEQ multiplex PCR, and TCRdb kept only the in-frame ones, dropping some. The DNA was the basis for D and trimming; V, J and clone size are from that table. This table holds 150,000 to 200,000 clones, about 90% found once. The CDR3 runs 17 residues. Trimming stripped 4 bases from V and 8 bases from J, with 24 bases between. Germline V gene sequence: CDR1 SEHNR, CDR2 FQNEAQ (reference sequence).

V is TRBV7-9 and J is TRBJ2-1, with D possibly being TRBD1 (5 bases). The clonotype was recovered from a human donor with acute COVID-19. The donor label of this sample is uncertain. Sequencing used PBMCs or T cells enriched from blood (not recorded which). CDR3 nucleotides: TGTGCCAGCAGCTCGACCTTAGGCGCGGTAAGGGGCCATGAGCAGTTCTTC. This gives the protein CASSSTLGAVRGHEQFF.